This T cell receptor beta chain was sequenced for a study of T cells after posttransplantation cyclophosphamide. CDR3 length: 14 residues. CDR1 is SGHDT and CDR2 is YYEEEE in the germline V gene. Study-level points and caveats: TRB clonality was highly associated with recipient CMV seropositivity and reactivation. Later blood repertoires were often dominated by clones from the donor CD8+ memory compartment.

The data were produced by immunoSEQ multiplex PCR, yet TCRdb's version contains in-frame clones alone and is incomplete. The sample lists 5,500 to 9,000 clones; 75% to 95% were seen once. Details on this clone: Its antigen remains unknown.

The TCR comes from a woman between 45 and 65 years old in good health and a related stem cell transplant donor. Sequenced input: CD4+ T cells sorted from blood. The chain uses TRBV5-6 and TRBJ2-5, with D uncertain. The closer fit of TRBJ2-7 to the DNA end suggests the J call may be wrong. CDR3 in DNA: TGTGCCAGCAGCCCCTTCGGGTCTTCCTACGAGCAGTACTTC. Protein: CASSPFGSSYEQYF.